The 30 T cell receptor beta chains in this list originate from one sample, sequenced in a study of blood T cell repertoires in COVID-19. The method was immunoSEQ multiplex PCR; TCRdb's version includes in-frame clones alone and lacks a portion of them. The data show approximately 38,000 clones, roughly 94% seen once. Sequenced: peripheral blood. The receptors were gathered from a human donor with active COVID-19. The donor label of this sample is uncertain.

The J gene is TRBJ2-3, the V gene TRBV19; the match to TRBD2 covers 10 bases. The CDR3 is made up of 17 amino acids. Unmatched junction bases numbered 6, after V lost 2 bases and J lost 1 base. From germline, CDR1 is LNHDA and CDR2 SQIVND (reference sequence). CDR3 region: CASSIKRLAGGTDTQYF. CDR3 DNA: TGTGCCAGTAGTATAAAACGGCTAGCGGGAGGCACAGATACGCAGTATTTT.

The chain employs TRBV11-3 and TRBJ2-1, with D perhaps matching TRBD2 (6 bases). Germline CDR1 SGHNT, CDR2 YENEEA. The CDR3 covers 15 residues. V gave up 0 bases and J gave up 8 bases, with 14 bases separating them. CDR3 region: CASSLDQAGIDEQFF. Written as DNA, the CDR3 is TGTGCCAGCAGCTTAGATCAGGCGGGGATAGATGAGCAGTTCTTC. The variable domain in full, completed from reference TRBV11-3 and TRBJ2-1, reads EAGVVQSPRYKIIEKKQPVAFWCNPISGHNTLYWYLQNLGQGPELLIRYENEEAVDDSQLPKDRFSAERLKGVDSTLKIQPAELGDSAVYLCASSLDQAGIDEQFFGPGTRLTVL.

V and J are TRBV2 and TRBJ2-2; D not resolved. V was cut by 2 bases and J by 1 base, with 8 bases left in between. The V gene's germline CDR1 is SNHLY and CDR2 FYNNEI. The CDR3 runs 15 residues. CDR3 amino acids: CASSENQVNTGELFF. The DNA for the CDR3 is TGTGCCAGCAGTGAAAATCAGGTGAACACCGGGGAGCTGTTTTTT.

This chain links TRBV25-1 with TRBJ1-1; tentatively, D is TRBD1 (6 bases). The CDR3 has 12 amino acids. V was pared by 6 bases and J by 6 bases, with 11 bases between. The germline V gene encodes CDR1 MGHDK and CDR2 SYGVNS. For the CDR3, the DNA is TGTGCCAGCAGCTTACAGGGACCTGAAGCTTTCTTT. Translated, it gives CASSLQGPEAFF.

The CDR3: CASQRGGSYEQYF. In DNA, the CDR3 is TGTGCCAGCCAGCGGGGGGGCTCTTACGAGCAGTACTTC. The chain combines TRBV27 with TRBJ2-7; 10 bases map to TRBD2. CDR1 MNHEY and CDR2 SMNVEV come from the germline V gene (reference sequence). The junction had 5 bases not matched to a gene; V was cut back by 8 bases and J by 4 bases. CDR3 length: 13 residues.

In this sample, this clone turned up once. This rearrangement joins TRBV19 to TRBJ1-2, with a weak D call TRBD1 (5 bases). The CDR3 totals 14 residues. Germline V gene sequence: CDR1 LNHDA, CDR2 SQIVND (reference sequence). The ends were cut back, 6 bases at V and 1 base at J, with 12 bases in the middle. CDR3: CASRLLGGNYGYTF. The CDR3 DNA is TGTGCCAGTAGACTCCTGGGGGGTAACTATGGCTACACCTTC.

The rearrangement joins TRBV20-1 to TRBJ1-2; D might be TRBD1 (5 bases). This CDR3 is 11 amino acids long. CDR1 DFQATT and CDR2 SNEGSKA come from the germline V gene (reference sequence). V lost 5 bases and J lost 6, with 10 bases in between. The CDR3 DNA is TGCAGTGCTTTCAGGGAGGATGGCTACACCTTC. Protein: CSAFREDGYTF.

The chain has TRBV10-3 and TRBJ1-5; D is ambiguous. Trimming pared 6 bases from V and 5 bases from J, leaving 14 bases between. Germline V gene data show CDR1 as ENHRY and CDR2 as SYGVKD. The CDR3 contains 14 residues. In nucleotides, the CDR3 is TGTGCCATCAGCATAACGGGGAGTGATCAGCCCCAGCATTTT. Amino acid sequence: CAISITGSDQPQHF.

The gene calls are TRBV7-9 and TRBJ2-1; 8 positions match TRBD2. The CDR3 length is 14 residues. CDR1 is SEHNR, CDR2 FQNEAQ, per germline (reference sequence). J was trimmed by 3 bases and V by 2 bases; bases with no gene match: 0. As DNA, the CDR3 is TGTGCCAGCAGCTTAACTAGCGGCTACAATGAGCAGTTCTTC. Protein: CASSLTSGYNEQFF.

This clone was counted once. The V gene is TRBV18, the J gene TRBJ1-2; TRBD1 matches at 7 bases. This CDR3 spans 15 amino acids. V gave up 3 bases and J gave up 4 bases; unmatched junction bases: 8. Germline assignment: CDR1 KGHSH and CDR2 LQKENI. The DNA for the CDR3 is TGTGCCAGCTCACCGACCGCAGGGGACAGCTATGGCTACACCTTC. Amino acids: CASSPTAGDSYGYTF. The full variable domain, with the rest looked up from reference TRBV18 and TRBJ1-2, is NAGVMQNPRHLVRRRGQEARLRCSPMKGHSHVYWYRQLPEEGLKFMVYLQKENIIDESGMPKERFSAEFPKEGPSILRIQQVVRGDSAAYFCASSPTAGDSYGYTFGSGTRLTVV.

The rearrangement uses TRBV7-2 and TRBJ2-1, with 10 bases lining up with TRBD1. V trimming: 5 bases; J trimming: 5 bases; junction bases outside the gene matches: 12. The CDR3 is made up of 17 amino acids. Germline CDR1 and CDR2: SGHTA and FQGNSA. The CDR3 nucleotides are TGTGCCAGCAGCCGCCATTCCCTAGGACAGGGGGACAATGAGCAGTTCTTC. Encoded protein: CASSRHSLGQGDNEQFF.

This clone was counted once. V usage is TRBV18 and J usage is TRBJ1-1; D might be TRBD1 (5 bases). The CDR3 length is 14 residues. The V end lost 2 bases, the J end lost 9 bases, and 16 bases lay between the germline ends. Germline V gene data show CDR1 as KGHSH and CDR2 as LQKENI. In nucleotides, the CDR3 is TGTGCCAGCTCACCAAAGGCCTTCCAGGGCAAAGCTTTCTTT. It encodes CASSPKAFQGKAFF.

The chain employs TRBV6-5 and TRBJ1-5; possibly TRBD1 for D (6 bases). The germline V gene encodes CDR1 MNHEY and CDR2 SVGAGI. This CDR3 has 13 residues. Trimming cost V 10 bases and J 4 bases, with 14 bases left between them. DNA for the CDR3: TGTGCCACCGGGACAATGGGGAATCAGCCCCAGCATTTT. As protein: CATGTMGNQPQHF.

The V call is TRBV6-2 or TRBV6-3, the J call TRBJ2-7, with 10 bases aligning to TRBD2. Looked up from germline, CDR1 is MNHEY and CDR2 is SVGEGT. The CDR3 consists of 15 residues. The ends lost 5 bases at V and 2 bases at J; junction bases unmatched: 6. The CDR3 here is CASSTIGLAAYEQYF. In DNA, the CDR3 is TGTGCCAGCAGTACAATAGGACTAGCGGCCTACGAGCAGTACTTC.

The chain links TRBV28 to TRBJ1-6; no definite D call. Germline V CDR1 and CDR2: MDHEN, SYDVKM. The CDR3 totals 15 residues. V shed 10 bases and J shed 0 bases, with 13 bases lying between them. CDR3 sequence reads: CATTVQSSYNSPLHF. The CDR3 coding sequence is TGTGCCACCACGGTACAGAGCTCCTATAATTCACCCCTCCACTTT. Variable domain in full (rest from reference TRBV28 and TRBJ1-6): DVKVTQSSRYLVKRTGEKVFLECVQDMDHENMFWYRQDPGLGLRLIYFSYDVKMKEKGDIPEGYSVSREKKERFSLILESASTNQTSMYLCATTVQSSYNSPLHFGNGTRLTVT.

The chain uses TRBV3-1 (or the pseudogene TRBV3-2) and TRBJ2-4; 9 bases map to TRBD1. V trimming: 4 bases; J trimming: 9 bases; junction bases outside the gene matches: 10. Germline-derived CDR1 and CDR2 are LGHDT and YNNKEL (reference sequence). The CDR3 length is 15 residues. This chain's CDR3 is CASSPWDRAGVIQYF. The CDR3 nucleotides are TGTGCCAGCAGCCCCTGGGACAGGGCTGGGGTCATTCAGTACTTC.

The rearrangement uses TRBV5-1 and TRBJ2-3, with TRBD2 matching 8 bases. CDR1 is SGHRS, CDR2 YFSETQ, per germline. The CDR3 has 18 amino acids. The J segment lost 3 bases and the V segment lost 2 bases, leaving 14 bases of the junction unmatched. The CDR3 DNA follows: TGCGCCAGCAGCTTTGGAAGCGGGGGCCCCATGGGGACAGATACGCAGTATTTT. This encodes CASSFGSGGPMGTDTQYF.

The chain employs TRBV7-9 and TRBJ1-1; 8 bases agree with TRBD1. Germline-derived CDR1 and CDR2 are SEHNR and FQNEAQ (reference sequence). Trimming took 4 bases from V and 4 from J; bases not matched to a gene: 5. This CDR3 comprises 14 residues. As DNA, the CDR3 is TGTGCCAGCAGCTCGACAGGGGAGGGCACTGAAGCTTTCTTT. Residues: CASSSTGEGTEAFF.

The rearrangement links TRBV3-1 (or the pseudogene TRBV3-2) to TRBJ2-2, with D possibly matching TRBD1 (7 bases). CDR1 and CDR2 (germline): LGHDT, YNNKEL (reference sequence). Trimming took 4 bases from V and 5 from J, leaving 14 bases between them. CDR3 length: 15 amino acids. The CDR3 spells CASSRSGGKTGELFF. CDR3 coding DNA: TGTGCCAGCAGCCGTTCAGGGGGGAAAACCGGGGAGCTGTTTTTT.

The chain combines TRBV5-1 with TRBJ2-5; no clear D gene. V gave up 0 bases and J gave up 5 bases, with 14 bases separating them. Germline values: CDR1 SGHRS, CDR2 YFSETQ. CDR3 length: 15 amino acids. In nucleotides, the CDR3 is TGCGCCAGCAGCTTGGACGACACCCTCGGCGAGACCCAGTACTTC. This gives the protein CASSLDDTLGETQYF.

This clone is a singleton in its sample. The J gene is TRBJ2-7, the V gene TRBV7-9; 9 bases map to TRBD1. The V and J ends lost 6 bases and 3 bases, in that order; junction bases with no gene match: 3. Germline CDR1 and CDR2: SEHNR and FQNEAQ (reference sequence). CDR3 length equals 13 residues. The chain's CDR3 is CASRSTGGYEQYF. In DNA form, the CDR3 reads TGTGCCAGCAGGTCGACAGGGGGCTACGAGCAGTACTTC.

The rearrangement links TRBV5-1 to TRBJ2-1; 8 nucleotides agree with TRBD2. The CDR3 has 16 residues. The germline gives CDR1 SGHRS, CDR2 YFSETQ. J lost 9 bases, V lost 0 bases, and 11 bases had no gene match. CDR3 nucleotides: TGCGCCAGCAGCTTGGTAGGGACTAGGGCATACGGTGAGCAGTTCTTC. Protein product: CASSLVGTRAYGEQFF.

The gene calls are TRBV14 and TRBJ2-2; the D gene is possibly TRBD2 (6 bases). CDR3 size: 14 residues. Trimming removed 3 bases from V and 5 bases from J, with 10 bases in between. CDR1 SGHDN and CDR2 FVKESK come from the germline V gene. The CDR3 nucleotides are TGTGCCAGCAGCCAGCAGGGAGGTACCGGGGAGCTGTTTTTT. Protein product: CASSQQGGTGELFF. Full variable domain (missing parts from reference TRBV14 and TRBJ2-2): EAGVTQFPSHSVIEKGQTVTLRCDPISGHDNLYWYRRVMGKEIKFLLHFVKESKQDESGMPNNRFLAERTGGTYSTLKVQPAELEDSGVYFCASSQQGGTGELFFGEGSRLTVL.

The chain recombines TRBV19 with TRBJ2-2; TRBD1 agrees at 10 bases. The CDR3 is 13 residues long. J lost 7 bases, V lost 8 bases, and 4 bases had no gene match. Germline CDR1 LNHDA, CDR2 SQIVND (reference sequence). The DNA for the CDR3 is TGTGCCAGTGACAGGGGGCTCGACGGGGAGCTGTTTTTT. Translation gives CASDRGLDGELFF.

The rearrangement uses TRBV5-1 and TRBJ2-3; 9 bases map to TRBD2. With V trimmed by 0 bases and J by 4 bases, 9 bases remained unmatched. Germline V CDR1 and CDR2: SGHRS, YFSETQ. The CDR3 is made up of 17 amino acids. CDR3 residues: CASSLVPRGGGPDTQYF. The CDR3 nucleotides read TGCGCCAGCAGCTTGGTACCTCGCGGGGGGGGCCCAGATACGCAGTATTTT.

This chain uses TRBV11-2 with TRBJ2-1; 10 bases are a match to TRBD2. The CDR3 totals 16 residues. Losses at the gene ends were 2 bases for V and 3 bases for J; bases not matched to a gene: 4. Germline lookup yields CDR1 SGHAT and CDR2 FQNNGV. This chain's CDR3 is CASSLLRLAGYNEQFF. Written as DNA, the CDR3 is TGTGCCAGCAGCTTACTTAGACTAGCGGGCTACAATGAGCAGTTCTTC.

The V gene is TRBV19, the J gene TRBJ2-7, with TRBD2 as a possible D gene (7 bases). The CDR3 totals 14 residues. In germline, CDR1 is LNHDA, CDR2 SQIVND (reference sequence). V was cut by 5 bases and J by 7 bases, with 18 bases left in between. This CDR3 is CASSRRGPSWEQYF. Here the CDR3 DNA reads TGTGCCAGTAGTCGGCGGGGGCCCTCATGGGAGCAGTACTTC.

The rearrangement uses TRBV6-5 and TRBJ2-7; maybe TRBD1 (6 bases). Germline V lookup: CDR1 MNHEY, CDR2 SVGAGI. Trimming removed 2 bases from V and 3 bases from J, with 11 bases in between. The CDR3 covers 14 residues. CDR3 protein: CASSYQGQNYEQYF. CDR3 coding DNA: TGTGCCAGCAGTTACCAGGGACAAAACTACGAGCAGTACTTC.

The chain has TRBV18 and TRBJ1-2; D is uncertain. This CDR3 contains 14 residues. CDR1 is KGHSH, CDR2 LQKENI, per germline. The V gene lost 2 bases and the J gene lost 4 bases, with 11 bases spanning the gap. In nucleotides, the CDR3 is TGTGCCAGCTCACCAGGAGGTTACGCCTATGGCTACACCTTC. This gives the protein CASSPGGYAYGYTF.

The rearrangement joins TRBV6-6 to TRBJ2-3; no reliable D call. Germline assignment: CDR1 MNHNY and CDR2 SVGAGI (reference sequence). The CDR3 has 11 residues. V was shortened by 0 bases and J by 14 bases, with 9 bases between the two germline ends. The CDR3, as DNA: TGTGCCAGCAGTTACTCGCCCAGTTGGTATTTT. As protein: CASSYSPSWYF.